This T cell receptor beta chain was recorded in a study of identical twins. TCRdb analysed the 5' RACE reads with MiXCR anew, one entry per CDR3 protein. The table shows a few hundred thousand distinct CDR3 sequences, with 15% to 20% occurring only once. This clonotype has a handful of counts. Its specificity is not known. General study results and limits: Findings came from cross-sectional statistics, without long-term follow-up of donors. In beta out-of-frame sequences, the excess sharing between twins was weaker.

All donors comprised healthy Caucasians. This TCR was recovered from a middle-aged man in good health. The sample comprised naive T cells sorted from blood.

CDR3 region: CASSLTGVDTDTQYF. In nucleotides, the CDR3 is TGTGCCAGCTCACTGACAGGGGTCGATACAGATACGCAGTATTTT. This chain connects TRBV18 to TRBJ2-3, with 8 bases fitting TRBD1. CDR3 length: 15 residues. Germline V lookup: CDR1 KGHSH, CDR2 LQKENI. V gave up 4 bases and J gave up 3 bases; unmatched junction bases: 6.